This T cell receptor (beta chain) comes out of a study of T cell responses to AZD1222 COVID-19 vaccine. Overall study context: Second-dose timings of about 4 or about 12 weeks were pooled.

The study's findings and limits: Reports say nearly half of spike-specific TCRs go after unmutated variant regions. Females made up more of the donors, who were largely white British, and clonal diversity may have come out too low.

Germline assignment: CDR1 MNHEY and CDR2 SVGEGT. V was shortened by 0 bases and J by 4 bases, with 22 bases between the two germline ends. The CDR3 contains 19 residues. To note about this clone: The target antigen is unknown.

Libraries were prepared by immunoSEQ multiplex PCR; TCRdb keeps only in-frame clonotypes and omits some of them. Of roughly 28,000 clones detected, 89% appear once; the ten largest clones hold about 1.2%. The source was peripheral blood, collected on day 0 of AZD1222 vaccination. This sequence joins TRBV6-2 or TRBV6-3 and TRBJ1-5, with a tentative D call TRBD1 (6 bases). The source of this sequence is an adult in good health. The CDR3 nucleotides are TGTGCCAGCAGTTACTCAGCCACAGGTGGGATAGGGGGAAATCAGCCCCAGCATTTT. Residues: CASSYSATGGIGGNQPQHF.